A selection of T cell receptor beta chains follows, all from one sample in a study of blood T cell repertoires in COVID-19. Clones were sequenced by immunoSEQ multiplex PCR, and TCRdb holds only the in-frame ones, with some missing. Of around 250,000 clones listed, roughly 86% were seen once; the top ten hold about 4%. Sequenced sample: peripheral blood. The receptors stem from a man between 18 and 29 years old with active or convalescent COVID-19. Each CDR3 is given with its conserved first and last residue. The D gene is left open where the match is weak. The size entry is marked missing in some rows and otherwise reads once, few, many or a size class.

V gene	clone size	J gene	CDR3 length	D gene	CDR3 protein	CDR3 DNA
TRBV7-2	.	TRBJ2-2	15	.	CASSLGAVDTGELFF	TGTGCCAGCAGCTTAGGAGCGGTGGACACCGGGGAGCTGTTTTTT
TRBV6-5	.	TRBJ1-6	13	.	CASRTRAVSPLHF	TGTGCCAGCAGGACTCGTGCGGTTTCACCCCTCCACTTT
TRBV27	.	TRBJ2-7	14	.	CASSSLGGSYEQYF	TGTGCCAGCAGTTCCCTGGGAGGATCCTACGAGCAGTACTTC
TRBV19	.	TRBJ1-1	16	TRBD1	CASSKNHRGLNTEAFF	TGTGCCAGTAGTAAAAATCACAGGGGATTAAACACTGAAGCTTTCTTT
TRBV10-3	.	TRBJ1-1	13	TRBD1	CATEKNEGAQAFF	TGTGCCACCGAAAAAAACGAGGGGGCGCAGGCTTTCTTT
TRBV19	few	TRBJ2-2	14	.	CASSILGATGELFF	TGTGCCAGTAGTATCCTAGGGGCGACCGGGGAGCTGTTTTTT
TRBV7-9	.	TRBJ1-5	13	TRBD1	CAATGTEGQPQHF	TGTGCCGCGACCGGGACAGAGGGTCAGCCCCAGCATTTT
TRBV5-6	few	TRBJ1-3	17	TRBD1	CASSFPPTGTGRNTIYF	TGTGCCAGCAGCTTCCCTCCTACCGGGACAGGCCGAAACACCATATATTTT
TRBV11-3	.	TRBJ2-1	11	.	CASSNGNEQFF	TGTGCCAGCAGCAACGGCAATGAGCAGTTCTTC
TRBV12-3/TRBV12-4	.	TRBJ1-2	13	.	CASSLGRERGYTF	TGTGCCAGCAGTTTAGGTAGGGAGAGAGGCTACACCTTC
TRBV5-1	.	TRBJ2-5	14	TRBD2	CASSFDASAGAQYF	TGCGCCAGCAGCTTTGACGCTTCGGCGGGGGCCCAGTACTTC
TRBV7-8	once	TRBJ2-1	16	TRBD1	CASSLARTGRYNEQFF	TGTGCCAGCAGCTTAGCGAGGACAGGGCGGTACAATGAGCAGTTCTTC
TRBV28	.	TRBJ1-2	12	.	CASYGLGKGYTF	TGTGCCAGCTACGGGCTCGGGAAGGGCTACACCTTC
TRBV4-2	.	TRBJ1-2	15	.	CASSQGEFEIYGYTF	TGTGCCAGCAGCCAAGGAGAGTTCGAGATCTATGGCTACACCTTC
TRBV28	.	TRBJ1-6	17	TRBD1	CASSLGQATTSQSPLHF	TGTGCCAGCAGTTTGGGACAGGCCACTACATCTCAATCACCCCTCCACTTT
TRBV28	.	TRBJ2-1	12	.	CASTQQGAEQFF	TGTGCCAGCACCCAACAGGGAGCTGAGCAGTTCTTC
TRBV5-1	.	TRBJ1-1	13	TRBD1	CASSQGANTEAFF	TGCGCCAGTAGTCAGGGGGCAAACACTGAAGCTTTCTTT
TRBV3-1/TRBV3-2	.	TRBJ2-1	18	TRBD1	CASSHSRDRVYFYNEQFF	TGTGCCAGCAGCCACTCCCGGGACAGGGTATATTTCTACAATGAGCAGTTCTTC
TRBV28	once	TRBJ1-2	15	TRBD1	CASSPPTHTGGGYTF	TGTGCCAGCAGTCCCCCGACCCATACAGGGGGCGGCTACACCTTC
TRBV18	.	TRBJ2-4	16	TRBD2	CASSPTMGLNKNIQYF	TGTGCCAGCTCACCCACAATGGGACTAAACAAAAACATTCAGTACTTC
TRBV24-1	.	TRBJ2-3	11	.	CATARGDTQYF	TGTGCCACCGCCCGAGGCGATACGCAGTATTTT
TRBV19	.	TRBJ1-5	15	TRBD1	CASSEQGAGNQPQHF	TGTGCCAGTAGTGAACAGGGGGCCGGCAATCAGCCCCAGCATTTT
TRBV6-6	.	TRBJ2-3	17	TRBD2	CASSLQAAGVGTDTQYF	TGTGCCAGCAGTCTTCAGGCAGCGGGAGTTGGTACAGATACGCAGTATTTT
TRBV2	.	TRBJ2-2	16	.	CASRGSGTANTGELFF	TGTGCCAGCCGGGGGTCCGGGACAGCGAACACCGGGGAGCTGTTTTTT
TRBV6-5	.	TRBJ2-5	13	TRBD2	CASRQAGEETQYF	TGTGCCAGCAGACAAGCGGGGGAAGAGACCCAGTACTTC
TRBV6-2/TRBV6-3	.	TRBJ1-2	16	TRBD1	CASSHDRGPANYGYTF	TGTGCCAGCAGTCACGACAGGGGACCTGCTAACTATGGCTACACCTTC
TRBV4-3	.	TRBJ2-3	15	.	CASSQESGSTDTQYF	TGCGCCAGCAGCCAAGAGAGCGGGAGCACAGATACGCAGTATTTT
TRBV5-1	few	TRBJ1-5	14	TRBD1	CASSPGQGDQPQHF	TGCGCCAGCAGCCCAGGACAGGGGGATCAGCCCCAGCATTTT
TRBV28	.	TRBJ1-1	15	.	CASSPLGRAGTEAFF	TGTGCCAGCAGTCCTTTAGGCAGGGCTGGCACTGAAGCTTTCTTT
TRBV28	.	TRBJ2-1	14	.	CASSWGDSYNEQFF	TGTGCCAGCAGTTGGGGGGACTCCTACAATGAGCAGTTCTTC
TRBV29-1	.	TRBJ2-7	13	.	CSVTGQGSYEQYF	TGCAGCGTAACAGGCCAAGGATCCTACGAGCAGTACTTC
TRBV30	.	TRBJ1-1	12	.	CAWSVQRGEAFF	TGTGCCTGGAGTGTACAACGGGGTGAAGCTTTCTTT
TRBV4-1	.	TRBJ2-3	14	.	CASSQRLQVGTQYF	TGCGCCAGCAGCCAAAGGTTGCAGGTTGGCACGCAGTATTTT
TRBV5-1	.	TRBJ1-2	13	.	CASRQDSDYGYTF	TGCGCCAGCAGGCAGGACAGCGACTATGGCTACACCTTC
TRBV6-5	.	TRBJ1-4	15	TRBD1	CASSPDRGVGEKLFF	TGTGCCAGCAGCCCCGACAGGGGGGTAGGTGAAAAACTGTTTTTT